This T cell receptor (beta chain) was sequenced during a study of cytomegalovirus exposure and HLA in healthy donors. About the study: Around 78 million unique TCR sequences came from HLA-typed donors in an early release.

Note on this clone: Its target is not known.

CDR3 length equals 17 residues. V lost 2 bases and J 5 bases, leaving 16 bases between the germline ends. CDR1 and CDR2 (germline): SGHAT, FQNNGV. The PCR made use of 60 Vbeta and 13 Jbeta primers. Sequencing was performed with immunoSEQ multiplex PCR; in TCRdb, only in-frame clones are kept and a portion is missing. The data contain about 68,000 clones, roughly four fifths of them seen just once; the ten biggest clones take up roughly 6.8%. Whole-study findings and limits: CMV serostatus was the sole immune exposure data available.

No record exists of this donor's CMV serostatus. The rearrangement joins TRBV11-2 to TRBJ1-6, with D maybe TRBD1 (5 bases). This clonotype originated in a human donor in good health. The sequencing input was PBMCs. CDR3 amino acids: CASSLNPPQADNSPLHF. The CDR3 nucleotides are TGTGCCAGCAGCTTAAACCCCCCACAGGCGGATAATTCACCCCTCCACTTT.